What follows are 5 T cell receptor beta chains derived from one specimen sequenced in a study of Graves' ophthalmopathy and Graves' hyperthyroidism. RNA served as the template for amplifying TCR beta CDR3 regions. HTBI primers served in a first-round RT-PCR, which a second-round multiplex PCR followed. TCRdb redid the calling of the multiplex PCR reads with MiXCR, one entry per CDR3 protein. The sample has about 550,000 distinct CDR3 sequences, less than 45% seen once. Sequenced sample: peripheral blood or thyroid tissue (not recorded which). These receptors were taken from an adult man with Graves' hyperthyroidism.

The chain uses TRBV7-9 and TRBJ1-2, with D perhaps matching TRBD1 (6 bases). The CDR3 spans 15 residues. Trimming removed 5 bases from V and 7 bases from J, with 20 bases in between. Looked up from germline, CDR1 is SEHNR and CDR2 is FQNEAQ (reference sequence). CDR3 nucleotide sequence: TGTGCCAGCAGCCTCATGGGGAGGACAGAAGGTGGCTACACCTTC. This codes for CASSLMGRTEGGYTF.

The genes are TRBV12-3 or TRBV12-4 and TRBJ1-2; TRBD1 aligns across 9 bases. V shed 6 bases, J shed 4 bases, and the junction held 6 bases outside the gene matches. There are 14 residues in the CDR3. In nucleotides, the CDR3 is TGTGCCAGCAGCGGACAGGGGATTTCCTATGGCTACACCTTC. Translating gives CASSGQGISYGYTF.

This chain connects TRBV19 to TRBJ1-2, with TRBD1 matching over 7 bases. The CDR3 runs to 11 residues. After removal of 11 bases from V and 7 bases from J, the junction contained 7 bases not matched to a gene. From germline, CDR1 is LNHDA and CDR2 SQIVND (reference sequence). CDR3: CAGSDRVGYTF. CDR3 nucleotide sequence: TGTGCCGGCAGTGACAGGGTTGGCTACACCTTC.

There are many counts of this clonotype. The chain joins TRBV5-1 to TRBJ2-7; 14 bases are shared with TRBD2. This CDR3 comprises 15 residues. Germline CDR1 reads SGHRS; CDR2 reads YFSETQ. J gave up 2 bases and V 4 bases, and 2 bases lay outside the gene matches. The CDR3 sequence is CASSRTSGGTYEQYF. The CDR3 nucleotides read TGCGCCAGCAGCCGGACTAGCGGGGGGACCTACGAGCAGTACTTC. Full variable domain (outside the CDR3, taken from reference TRBV5-1 and TRBJ2-7): KAGVTQTPRYLIKTRGQQVTLSCSPISGHRSVSWYQQTPGQGLQFLFEYFSETQRNKGNFPGRFSGRQFSNSRSEMNVSTLELGDSALYLCASSRTSGGTYEQYFGPGTRLTVT.

This clonotype has ten or more counts. This chain's CDR3 is CASGLAGGPFEQYF. DNA for the CDR3: TGTGCCAGCGGGCTAGCGGGGGGGCCCTTCGAGCAGTACTTC. J is TRBJ2-7 and V is TRBV2; 12 nucleotides agree with TRBD2. The CDR3 contains 14 residues. Germline CDR1 SNHLY, CDR2 FYNNEI. V was clipped by 8 bases and J by 6 bases; unmatched bases: 8.